The 14 T cell receptor beta chains in this list originate from one sample, sequenced in a study of blood T cell repertoires in COVID-19. The assay was immunoSEQ multiplex PCR, and TCRdb's table has in-frame clones only and misses some. The data show about 80,000 clones, over 65% seen once. Sequencing was done on a sample of peripheral blood. The origin of the receptors is a man aged 45-60 years with active or convalescent COVID-19.

The chain uses TRBV6-5 and TRBJ2-3; tentative D call: TRBD2 (5 bases). CDR1 and CDR2 from the germline V gene are MNHEY and SVGAGI. This CDR3 region has 14 residues. Between the trimmed V and J ends, which lost 5 bases and 6 bases, there was a span of 15 bases. CDR3 loop: CASSLTRPSDTQYF. In DNA, the CDR3 is TGTGCCAGCAGTCTTACTAGACCCAGCGATACGCAGTATTTT.

The CDR3 is CASSQYRRTGALDYGYTF. DNA for the CDR3: TGTGCCAGCAGCCAATACAGGCGGACAGGGGCGTTGGACTATGGCTACACCTTC. This chain joins TRBV5-6 and TRBJ1-2; 9 bases are shared with TRBD1. Trimming took 4 bases from V and 3 from J; bases not matched to a gene: 16. The CDR3 is made up of 18 amino acids. Germline V gives CDR1 SGHDT, CDR2 YYEEEE.

The chain combines TRBV3-1 (or the pseudogene TRBV3-2) with TRBJ2-1, with D unresolved. The CDR3 has 13 amino acids. Trimming cost V 1 base and J 6 bases, with 7 bases left between them. Germline CDR1 LGHDT, CDR2 YNNKEL (reference sequence). CDR3: CASSQATLNEQFF. CDR3 DNA: TGTGCCAGCAGCCAAGCAACTCTCAATGAGCAGTTCTTC.

V and J are TRBV19 and TRBJ2-2, with TRBD2 as a possible D gene (5 bases). Trimming cost V 9 bases and J 0 bases, with 14 bases left between them. CDR1 is LNHDA, CDR2 SQIVND, per germline (reference sequence). This CDR3 region has 15 residues. For the CDR3, the DNA is TGTGCCAGCAGCGGACGCTTCGCGAACACCGGGGAGCTGTTTTTT. This sequence encodes CASSGRFANTGELFF.

This chain uses TRBV5-5 with TRBJ1-2; D is unclear. The germline CDR1 and CDR2 sequences are SGHKS and YYEKEE (reference sequence). This CDR3 contains 12 residues. The V end lost 3 bases, the J end lost 7 bases, and 10 bases lay between the germline ends. CDR3 sequence: CASSWQASGYTF. CDR3 in DNA: TGTGCCAGCAGCTGGCAGGCGAGTGGCTACACCTTC. Variable domain in full (rest from reference TRBV5-5 and TRBJ1-2): DAGVTQSPTHLIKTRGQQVTLRCSPISGHKSVSWYQQVLGQGPQFIFQYYEKEERGRGNFPDRFSARQFPNYSSELNVNALLLGDSALYLCASSWQASGYTFGSGTRLTVV.

V is TRBV5-4 and J is TRBJ2-7; D is possibly TRBD2 (5 bases). Trimming shortened V by 3 bases and J by 4 bases, and 11 bases separated the two germline ends. This CDR3 has 13 amino acids. The germline V gene has CDR1 SGHNT and CDR2 YYREEE (reference sequence). The DNA for the CDR3 is TGTGCCAGCAGCTCCGGAGAGGGATACGAGCAGTACTTC. Protein: CASSSGEGYEQYF.

The chain combines TRBV13 with TRBJ1-2; TRBD1 matches at 7 bases. With 1 base clipped from V and 2 bases from J, the junction kept 4 bases outside the gene matches. The CDR3 totals 15 residues. Germline V gene data show CDR1 as PRHDT and CDR2 as FYEKMQ (reference sequence). The CDR3 reads CASSLEGQPNYGYTF. The CDR3, as DNA: TGTGCCAGCAGCTTAGAGGGACAGCCGAACTATGGCTACACCTTC.

The chain has TRBV5-4 and TRBJ2-7, with 8 bases fitting TRBD2. After removal of 0 bases from V and 0 bases from J, the junction contained 2 bases not matched to a gene. Per the germline V gene, CDR1 is SGHNT and CDR2 is YYREEE (reference sequence). This CDR3 comprises 15 residues. In DNA, the CDR3 is TGTGCCAGCAGCTTGGCGGCGGGAGGCTCCTACGAGCAGTACTTC. This gives the protein CASSLAAGGSYEQYF.

The chain couples TRBV9 to TRBJ2-7, with 10 nucleotides matching TRBD2. Germline V gives CDR1 SGDLS, CDR2 YYNGEE. This CDR3 is built from 15 residues. V dropped 0 bases and J dropped 4; count of bases not matched to a gene: 4. CDR3 loop: CASSVGLAGAYEQYF. The CDR3 DNA is TGTGCCAGCAGCGTAGGTCTAGCGGGGGCTTACGAGCAGTACTTC.

The gene calls are TRBV6-5 and TRBJ1-4; 9 bases fit TRBD1. V trimming: 6 bases; J trimming: 7 bases; junction bases outside the gene matches: 6. In germline, CDR1 is MNHEY, CDR2 SVGAGI. The CDR3 is made up of 14 amino acids. The CDR3 DNA reads TGTGCCAGCAGGGGACAGGGAGGGGGTGAAAAACTGTTTTTT. Amino acids: CASRGQGGGEKLFF.

The chain carries TRBV5-1 and TRBJ2-5; 8 bases line up with TRBD1. The junction had 5 bases not matched to a gene; V was cut back by 0 bases and J by 1 base. Germline values: CDR1 SGHRS, CDR2 YFSETQ. The CDR3 has 16 residues. Here the CDR3 reads CASSLGGQASQETQYF. In DNA form, the CDR3 reads TGCGCCAGCAGCTTGGGGGGACAGGCCTCCCAAGAGACCCAGTACTTC.

This rearrangement joins TRBV11-1 to TRBJ2-7; 10 bases align to TRBD1. Germline CDR1 is SGHAT and CDR2 is FQDESV (reference sequence). The CDR3 loop spans 13 amino acids. Trimming removed 9 bases from V and 3 bases from J; junction bases left unmatched: 5. The CDR3, as DNA: TGTGCCAGTTCGACAGGGGGCGTCTACGAGCAGTACTTC. Protein product: CASSTGGVYEQYF.

V and J are TRBV5-8 and TRBJ1-2, with unresolved D. Trimming took off 0 bases at V and 8 bases at J, with 5 bases between the two ends. CDR3 size: 11 residues. The germline CDR1 and CDR2 sequences are SGHTS and YDEGEE. The CDR3 spells CASSLVRGYTF. The CDR3 region has the DNA TGTGCCAGCAGCTTGGTGCGAGGCTACACCTTC.

With regard to this clone: The same CDR3 is also encoded by other DNA sequences in this sample. The chain couples TRBV20-1 to TRBJ1-3; D is unclear. The CDR3 length is 11 residues. Trimming left V 6 bases short and J 1 base short, with 4 bases between. Germline V lookup: CDR1 DFQATT, CDR2 SNEGSKA (reference sequence). CDR3 amino acids: CSARSGNTIYF. The DNA for the CDR3 is TGCAGTGCCCGTTCTGGAAACACCATATATTTT.